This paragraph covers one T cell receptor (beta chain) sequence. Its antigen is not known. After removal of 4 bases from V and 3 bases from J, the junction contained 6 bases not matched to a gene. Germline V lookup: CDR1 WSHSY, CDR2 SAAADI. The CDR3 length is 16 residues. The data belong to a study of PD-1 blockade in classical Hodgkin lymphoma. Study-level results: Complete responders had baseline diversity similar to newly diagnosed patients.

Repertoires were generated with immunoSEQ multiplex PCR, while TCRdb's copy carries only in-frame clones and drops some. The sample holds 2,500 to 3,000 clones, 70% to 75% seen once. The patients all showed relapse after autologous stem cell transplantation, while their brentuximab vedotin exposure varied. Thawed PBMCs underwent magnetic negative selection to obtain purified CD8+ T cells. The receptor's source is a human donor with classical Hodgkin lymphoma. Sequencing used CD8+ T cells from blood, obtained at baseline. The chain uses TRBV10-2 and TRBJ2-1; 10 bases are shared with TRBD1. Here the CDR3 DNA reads TGCGCCAGCAGTGGGTTGGACAGGGGGGACTACAATGAGCAGTTCTTC. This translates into CASSGLDRGDYNEQFF.